This T cell receptor (beta chain) emerged from a study of early T cells in non-severe SARS-CoV-2 infection. MiXCR, applied by TCRdb to the 5' RACE reads, yields one record per CDR3 protein. The sample includes tens of thousands of distinct CDR3 sequences, roughly 9.4% of them seen just once. There are 14 residues in the CDR3. Trimming left V 9 bases short and J 0 bases short, with 13 bases between. Germline V gene lookup returns CDR1 KGHDR and CDR2 SFDVKD. The sequenced sample consisted of whole blood. The chain couples TRBV24-1 to TRBJ1-2, with D unresolved. The TCR sequence derives from an adult who was a healthcare worker with PCR-confirmed SARS-CoV-2 infection or an uninfected control (not recorded which). Here the CDR3 DNA reads TGTGCCACCGAATCGAGCGGGACTAACTATGGCTACACCTTC. As protein: CATESSGTNYGYTF.